A selection of T cell receptor beta chains follows, all from one sample in a study of cytomegalovirus exposure and HLA in healthy donors. The protocol was immunoSEQ multiplex PCR, while the TCRdb copy is restricted to in-frame clones and leaves out a portion. The sample holds 100,000 to 150,000 clones, roughly three quarters seen once. Specimen: PBMCs. These TCRs come from a woman aged 60-75 years in good health and CMV-seronegative. Each CDR3 is given with its conserved first and last residue. The order of the fields is J gene, D gene, clone size, V gene, CDR3 DNA, CDR3 protein. D genes are given only for firm matches. Expanded clones get a size class; other rows say once, few or many, or leave the size out.

TRBJ2-2	TRBD2	.	TRBV4-1	TGCGCCAGCAGCCACGGGATTTTGCGGGGGGCGCCGACCGGGGAGCTGTTTTTT	CASSHGILRGAPTGELFF
TRBJ2-1	TRBD2	.	TRBV11-3	TGTGCCAGCAGCTCACTAGCGGGAGGAAGAGGCTCCTACAATGAGCAGTTCTTC	CASSSLAGGRGSYNEQFF
TRBJ2-6	.	.	TRBV13	TGTGCCAGCAGCTTAGAAGGGGTAGGTGGGGCCAACGTCCTGACTTTC	CASSLEGVGGANVLTF
TRBJ2-3	.	.	TRBV29-1	TGCAGCGTTGAAGATCCTAGAGCCGATACGCAGTATTTT	CSVEDPRADTQYF
TRBJ2-1	TRBD2	.	TRBV27	TGTGCCAGCAGTCCGACTAGCGGGGGCGTTGATGAGCAGTTCTTC	CASSPTSGGVDEQFF
TRBJ1-5	.	.	TRBV6-5	TGTGCCAGCAGCGAACACCATAGCAATCAGCCCCAGCATTTT	CASSEHHSNQPQHF
TRBJ1-1	.	.	TRBV19	TGTGCCAGTAGTATATGGGGCCTTGAAGCTTTCTTT	CASSIWGLEAFF
TRBJ2-5	TRBD1	.	TRBV10-3	TGTGCCATCAGCGCGGGGGACAGGGAAATAGAGACCCAGTACTTC	CAISAGDREIETQYF
TRBJ1-2	.	.	TRBV5-1	TGCGCCAGCAGCTTGGACAGCATTAACTATGGCTACACCTTC	CASSLDSINYGYTF
TRBJ2-4	.	.	TRBV5-1	TGCGCCAGCAGCGACCGAGCGGAGCTTGCCAAAAACATTCAGTACTTC	CASSDRAELAKNIQYF
TRBJ1-5	.	.	TRBV7-2	TGTGCCAGCAGCCCGGGGAGCAGGTCGTATAGCAATCAGCCCCAGCATTTT	CASSPGSRSYSNQPQHF
TRBJ1-1	.	.	TRBV5-1	TGCGCCAGCAGCGGGGCCGTAGTGAACACTGAAGCTTTCTTT	CASSGAVVNTEAFF
TRBJ1-1	.	.	TRBV27	TGTGCCAGCAGTTTTAGGGGTTCGAGTGAGGAAGCTTTCTTT	CASSFRGSSEEAFF
TRBJ2-7	TRBD1	few	TRBV4-2	TGTGCCAGCAGCCAAAGGGAAACGGGACAGGCTCCCTACGAGCAGTACTTC	CASSQRETGQAPYEQYF
TRBJ1-6	.	.	TRBV25-1	TGTGCCAGCAGTGCCTGGACACTTGATAATTCACCCCTCCACTTT	CASSAWTLDNSPLHF
TRBJ1-4	.	few	TRBV7-9	TGTGCCAGCAGCCCCCCGGGCAGGGTTGGGGAAAAACTGTTTTTT	CASSPPGRVGEKLFF
TRBJ2-3	.	.	TRBV5-1	TGCGCCAGCAGCTTGTACGCGACAGATACGCAGTATTTT	CASSLYATDTQYF
TRBJ1-2	.	.	TRBV5-6	TGTGCCAGCAGCTTGGGGACGGGGAACTATGGCTACACCTTC	CASSLGTGNYGYTF
TRBJ1-4	.	.	TRBV21-1	TGTGCCAGCAGCAAAGGGGGGTTCCGGGACAGTAATGAAAAACTGTTTTTT	CASSKGGFRDSNEKLFF
TRBJ2-7	TRBD2	.	TRBV6-5	TGTGCCAGCAGGACTACTAGCGGGGGGCGGTACGAGCAGTACTTC	CASRTTSGGRYEQYF
TRBJ2-1	.	.	TRBV7-2	TGTGCCAGCAGCTTAGGAAGTGGCCCCTACAATGAGCAGTTCTTC	CASSLGSGPYNEQFF
TRBJ1-5	.	.	TRBV5-1	TGCGCCAGCAGCTTGGGTTCGGGGGTCGGAGATCAGCCCCAGCATTTT	CASSLGSGVGDQPQHF
TRBJ1-2	TRBD1	.	TRBV6-1	TGTGCCAGCAGTGAATCGGGACAGGGAAGCGGCTACACCTTC	CASSESGQGSGYTF
TRBJ1-1	.	once	TRBV11-2	TGTGCCAGCAGCTTATCCCGTATTCGGAACACTGAAGCTTTCTTT	CASSLSRIRNTEAFF
TRBJ1-3	.	few	TRBV9	TGTGCCAGCAGCGTAGCCAGGGAAAGTGGAAACACCATATATTTT	CASSVARESGNTIYF
TRBJ2-3	TRBD2	.	TRBV18	TGTGCCAGCTCGGACCGACTAGCGGGCACAGATACGCAGTATTTT	CASSDRLAGTDTQYF
TRBJ2-6	.	.	TRBV6-1	TGTGCCAGCAGTGAGTACAGGGATGCCTCTGGGGCCAACGTCCTGACTTTC	CASSEYRDASGANVLTF
TRBJ2-2	TRBD2	.	TRBV6-1	TGTGCCAGCAGTGTGGGACTAGCGGGGGGGAACACCGGGGAGCTGTTTTTT	CASSVGLAGGNTGELFF
TRBJ2-3	.	.	TRBV18	TGTGCCAGCTCACCCCAGAGCACAGATACGCAGTATTTT	CASSPQSTDTQYF
TRBJ1-4	.	few	TRBV7-3	TGTGCCAGCAGCCCCGTGAGAGTCGCGACTAATGAAAAACTGTTTTTT	CASSPVRVATNEKLFF
TRBJ2-1	TRBD2	.	TRBV6-4	TGTGCCAGCAGTGACACTACTAGCGCTAAATATAATGAGCAGTTCTTC	CASSDTTSAKYNEQFF
TRBJ2-4	.	.	TRBV28	TGTGCCAGCAGTCCCAGGGCCAAAAACATTCAGTACTTC	CASSPRAKNIQYF
TRBJ2-3	TRBD2	.	TRBV5-4	TGTGCCAGCAGCTTCTCGCGGGAGGGCTGGAATACGCAGTATTTT	CASSFSREGWNTQYF
TRBJ2-1	TRBD2	.	TRBV29-1	TGCAGCGCAACCCCGACTAGCGTCCTCAATGAGCAGTTCTTC	CSATPTSVLNEQFF